This T cell receptor (beta chain) is drawn from a study of cytomegalovirus exposure and HLA in healthy donors. Study outcomes and limitations: Listed as cytomegalovirus-associated were 164 TCR beta chains.

Remarks on this clone: The antigen remains unidentified. Sequence at one end of the junction differs from germline and may be a read error.

Primers: 60 Vbeta forward and 13 Jbeta reverse. Using immunoSEQ multiplex PCR, the repertoire was profiled, and TCRdb retains in-frame clones only, with some absent. The repertoire holds some 120,000 clones, with 80% as singletons. The CDR3 contains 15 residues. Germline loops: CDR1 SEHNR, CDR2 FQNEAQ (reference sequence). The source material was PBMCs. The origin of this receptor is a male donor in good health and CMV-seronegative. The genes are TRBV7-9 and TRBJ1-5, with 7 positions matching TRBD1. Here the CDR3 DNA reads TGTTCCAGCAGCTTAGGAGGGGGCAGGAATCAGCCCCAGCATTTT. Residues: CSSSLGGGRNQPQHF.